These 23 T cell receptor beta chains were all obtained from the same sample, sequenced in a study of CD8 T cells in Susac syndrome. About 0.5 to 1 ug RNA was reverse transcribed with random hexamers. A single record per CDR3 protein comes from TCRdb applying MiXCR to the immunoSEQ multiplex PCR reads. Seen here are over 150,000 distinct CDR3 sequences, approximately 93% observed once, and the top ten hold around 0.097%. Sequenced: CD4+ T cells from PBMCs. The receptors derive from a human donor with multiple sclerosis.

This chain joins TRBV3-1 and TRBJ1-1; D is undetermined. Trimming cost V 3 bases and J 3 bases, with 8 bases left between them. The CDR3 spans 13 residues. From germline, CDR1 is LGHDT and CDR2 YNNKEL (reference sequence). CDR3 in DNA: TGTGCCAGCAGCCATCCCCTATACACTGAAGCTTTCTTT. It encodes CASSHPLYTEAFF. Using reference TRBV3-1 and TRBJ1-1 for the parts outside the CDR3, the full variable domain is DTAVSQTPKYLVTQMGNDKSIKCEQNLGHDTMYWYKQDSKKFLKIMFSYNNKELIINETVPNRFSPKSPDKAHLNLHINSLELGDSAVYFCASSHPLYTEAFFGQGTRLTVV.

CDR3 nucleotide sequence: TGTGCCAGCAGCCAGACAGGAACTATGGATACGCAGTATTTT. Its protein product is CASSQTGTMDTQYF. The chain recombines TRBV3-1 with TRBJ2-3, with a tentative D call TRBD1 (6 bases). CDR3 length: 14 amino acids. Trimming pared 3 bases from V and 6 bases from J, leaving 13 bases between. Looked up from germline, CDR1 is LGHDT and CDR2 is YNNKEL (reference sequence).

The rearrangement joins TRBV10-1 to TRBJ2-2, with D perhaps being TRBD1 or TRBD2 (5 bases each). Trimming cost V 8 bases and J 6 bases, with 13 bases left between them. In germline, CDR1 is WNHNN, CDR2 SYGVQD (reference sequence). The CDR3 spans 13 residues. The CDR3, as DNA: TGCGCCAGCGCCCGGGAAGGGGCCGGGGAGCTGTTTTTT. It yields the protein CASAREGAGELFF.

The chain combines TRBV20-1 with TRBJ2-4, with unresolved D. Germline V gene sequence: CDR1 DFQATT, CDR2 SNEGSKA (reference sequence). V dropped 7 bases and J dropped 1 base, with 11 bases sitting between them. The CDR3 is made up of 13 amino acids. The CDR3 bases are TGCAGTGGAAGTACCGGGGCCAAAAACATTCAGTACTTC. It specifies CSGSTGAKNIQYF.

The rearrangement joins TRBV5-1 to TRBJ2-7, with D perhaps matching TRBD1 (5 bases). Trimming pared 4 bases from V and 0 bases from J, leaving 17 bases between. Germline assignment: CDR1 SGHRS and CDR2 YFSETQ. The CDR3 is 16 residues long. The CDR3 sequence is CASSQDSTTSSYEQYF. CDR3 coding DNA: TGCGCCAGCAGCCAAGACAGTACCACGAGCTCCTACGAGCAGTACTTC.

The CDR3 loop reads CSASRTGPYNEQFF. Written as DNA, the CDR3 is TGCAGTGCTAGCAGGACAGGGCCCTACAATGAGCAGTTCTTC. This chain uses TRBV20-1 with TRBJ2-1; 8 nucleotides match TRBD1. V shed 3 bases, J shed 2 bases, and the junction held 3 bases outside the gene matches. The germline V gene encodes CDR1 DFQATT and CDR2 SNEGSKA (reference sequence). The CDR3 is 14 residues long.

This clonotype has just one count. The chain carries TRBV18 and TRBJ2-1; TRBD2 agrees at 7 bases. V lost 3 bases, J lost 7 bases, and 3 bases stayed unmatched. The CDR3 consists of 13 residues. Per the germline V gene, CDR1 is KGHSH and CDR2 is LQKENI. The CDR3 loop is CASSPGTTNEQFF. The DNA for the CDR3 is TGTGCCAGCTCACCGGGGACTACAAATGAGCAGTTCTTC.

CDR3 nucleotides: TGTGCCAGCAGCCTACCGGGACAGATAAACACCATATATTTT. Translated: CASSLPGQINTIYF. This rearrangement joins TRBV3-1 to TRBJ1-3; 7 bases fit TRBD1. The germline V gene has CDR1 LGHDT and CDR2 YNNKEL (reference sequence). V dropped 4 bases and J dropped 6; count of bases not matched to a gene: 6. The CDR3 contains 14 residues.

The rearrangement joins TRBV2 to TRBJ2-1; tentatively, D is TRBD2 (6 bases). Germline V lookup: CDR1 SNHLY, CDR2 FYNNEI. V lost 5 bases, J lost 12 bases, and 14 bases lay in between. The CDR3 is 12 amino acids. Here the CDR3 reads CASSLSGLGQFF. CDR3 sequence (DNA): TGTGCCAGCAGTCTCAGCGGGTTAGGGCAGTTCTTC.

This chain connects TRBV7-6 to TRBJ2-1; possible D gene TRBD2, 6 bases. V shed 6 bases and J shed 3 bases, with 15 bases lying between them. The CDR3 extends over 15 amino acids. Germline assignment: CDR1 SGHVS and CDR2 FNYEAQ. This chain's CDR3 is CASSLTSIGYNEQFF. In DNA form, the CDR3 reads TGTGCCAGCAGTCTCACTAGCATTGGCTACAATGAGCAGTTCTTC. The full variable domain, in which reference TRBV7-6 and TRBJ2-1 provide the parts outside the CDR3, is GAGVSQSPRYKVTKRGQDVALRCDPISGHVSLYWYRQALGQGPEFLTYFNYEAQQDKSGLPNDRFSAERPEGSISTLTIQRTEQRDSAMYRCASSLTSIGYNEQFFGPGTRLTVL.

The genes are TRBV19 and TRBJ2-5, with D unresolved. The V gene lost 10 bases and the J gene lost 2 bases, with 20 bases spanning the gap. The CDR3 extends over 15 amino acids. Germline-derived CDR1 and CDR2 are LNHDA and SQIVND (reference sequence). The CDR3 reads CATLVDKGGQETQYF. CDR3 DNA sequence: TGTGCCACCCTAGTTGATAAGGGTGGTCAAGAGACCCAGTACTTC.

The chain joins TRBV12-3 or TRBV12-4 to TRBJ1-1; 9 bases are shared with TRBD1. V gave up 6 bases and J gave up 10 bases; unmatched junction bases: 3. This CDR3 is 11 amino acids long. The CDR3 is CASRRQGGAFF. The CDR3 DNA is TGTGCCAGCAGACGACAGGGGGGAGCTTTCTTT.

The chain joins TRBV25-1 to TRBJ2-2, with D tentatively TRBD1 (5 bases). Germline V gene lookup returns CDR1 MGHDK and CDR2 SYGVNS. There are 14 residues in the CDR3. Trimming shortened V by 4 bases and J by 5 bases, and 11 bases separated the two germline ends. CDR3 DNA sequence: TGTGCCAGCAGTGTCCCAGCAGGGACCGGGGAGCTGTTTTTT. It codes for CASSVPAGTGELFF.

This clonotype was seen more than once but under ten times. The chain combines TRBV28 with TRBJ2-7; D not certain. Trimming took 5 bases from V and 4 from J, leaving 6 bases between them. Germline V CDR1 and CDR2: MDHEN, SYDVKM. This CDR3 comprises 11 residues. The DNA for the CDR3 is TGTGCCAGCAGTCACCAATACGAGCAGTACTTC. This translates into CASSHQYEQYF.

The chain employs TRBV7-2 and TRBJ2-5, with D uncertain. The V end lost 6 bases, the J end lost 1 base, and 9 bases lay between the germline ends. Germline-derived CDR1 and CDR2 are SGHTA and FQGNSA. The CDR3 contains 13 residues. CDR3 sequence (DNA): TGTGCCAGCAGACCATCCCCCCAAGAGACCCAGTACTTC. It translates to CASRPSPQETQYF.

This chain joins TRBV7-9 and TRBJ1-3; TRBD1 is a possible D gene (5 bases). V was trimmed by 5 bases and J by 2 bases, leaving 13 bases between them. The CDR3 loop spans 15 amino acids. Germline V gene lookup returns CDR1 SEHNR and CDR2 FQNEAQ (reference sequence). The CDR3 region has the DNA TGTGCCAGCAGCACCCATGGGGCCCCTGGAAACACCATATATTTT. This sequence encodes CASSTHGAPGNTIYF.

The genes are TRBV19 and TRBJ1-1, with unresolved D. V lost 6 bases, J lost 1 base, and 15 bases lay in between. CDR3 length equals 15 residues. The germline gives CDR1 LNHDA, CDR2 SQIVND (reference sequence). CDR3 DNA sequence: TGTGCCAGTAGCAGACCCACGACGGGGAACACTGAAGCTTTCTTT. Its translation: CASSRPTTGNTEAFF.

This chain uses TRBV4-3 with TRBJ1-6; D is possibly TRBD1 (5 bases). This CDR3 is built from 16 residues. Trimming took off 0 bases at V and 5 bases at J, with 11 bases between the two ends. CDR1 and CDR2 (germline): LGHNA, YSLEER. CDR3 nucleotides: TGCGCCAGCAGCCAAGATCTAGGCAGGGATAATTCACCCCTCCACTTT. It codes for CASSQDLGRDNSPLHF.

CDR3 DNA sequence: TGTGCCAGCTCACCACCGGTCTCAGGGCGCTCTGGGGCCAACGTCCTGACTTTC. Its translation is CASSPPVSGRSGANVLTF. V usage is TRBV18 and J usage is TRBJ2-6; perhaps TRBD1 as D (5 bases). There are 18 residues in the CDR3. Trimming took off 0 bases at V and 0 bases at J, with 12 bases between the two ends. Germline assignment: CDR1 KGHSH and CDR2 LQKENI. Variable domain in full (rest from reference TRBV18 and TRBJ2-6): NAGVMQNPRHLVRRRGQEARLRCSPMKGHSHVYWYRQLPEEGLKFMVYLQKENIIDESGMPKERFSAEFPKEGPSILRIQQVVRGDSAAYFCASSPPVSGRSGANVLTFGAGSRLTVL.

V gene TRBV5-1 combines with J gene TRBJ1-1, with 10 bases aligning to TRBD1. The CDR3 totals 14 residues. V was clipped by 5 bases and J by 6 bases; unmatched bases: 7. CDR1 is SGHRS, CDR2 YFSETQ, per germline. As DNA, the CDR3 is TGCGCCAGCAGTATTAGACAGGGGGCGTCTGAAGCTTTCTTT. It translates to CASSIRQGASEAFF.

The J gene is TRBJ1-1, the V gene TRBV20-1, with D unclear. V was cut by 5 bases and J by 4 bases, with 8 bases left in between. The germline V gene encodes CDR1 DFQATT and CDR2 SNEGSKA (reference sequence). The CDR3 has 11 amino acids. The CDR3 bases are TGCAGTGCTCGCCGGTTCACTGAAGCTTTCTTT. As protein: CSARRFTEAFF.

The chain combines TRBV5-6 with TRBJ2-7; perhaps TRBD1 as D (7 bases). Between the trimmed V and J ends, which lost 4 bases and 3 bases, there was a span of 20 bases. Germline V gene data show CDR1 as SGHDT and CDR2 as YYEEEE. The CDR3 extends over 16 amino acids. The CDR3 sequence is CASSPRGDRAIYEQYF. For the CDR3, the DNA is TGTGCCAGCAGCCCGAGGGGGGACAGAGCCATCTACGAGCAGTACTTC.

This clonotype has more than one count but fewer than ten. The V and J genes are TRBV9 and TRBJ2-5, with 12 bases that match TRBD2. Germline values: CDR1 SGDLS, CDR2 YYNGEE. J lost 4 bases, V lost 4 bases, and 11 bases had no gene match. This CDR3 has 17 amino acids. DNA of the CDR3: TGTGCCAGCAGCCCAAACCCTAGCGGGGGGGCTGGAGAGACCCAGTACTTC. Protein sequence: CASSPNPSGGAGETQYF.